Described below is a single T cell receptor (beta chain) sequence and its context. What this receptor recognizes is not known. Base qualities are missing; no much larger clone stands one base away. The receptor library was made with the immunoSEQ multiplex PCR assay. T cell repertoires were profiled by deep sequencing of rearranged TCR beta loci, alongside multiparametric flow cytometry. TCRdb took over this immuneACCESS table, retaining in-frame rearrangements with V and J assigned. Such tables are incomplete; in checked studies, under half of the missing clones stem from an unresolved V gene, and the remainder is unexplained. The sample data list more than 15,000 clones, and 86% of these were observed just once. The ten largest clones represent around a tenth of the sample. The sample comes from a study of lymphopenia after photon versus proton radiotherapy (dated by TCRdb to the late 2010s). At the level of the whole study: In patients with gastrointestinal tumors who developed high-grade lymphopenia, the study compared the immunological effects of photon radiation therapy with those of proton radiation therapy. The cohort included some 20 patients with gastrointestinal tumors who developed lymphopenia after receiving either photon or proton therapy. The study aimed to characterize how the two radiation modalities differ in their impact on the immune system. General conclusions and limits of the study: Once the lymphocyte count had reached its nadir, the repertoires of photon-treated patients showed oligoclonal expansion, particularly of CD8+ Temra cells, and this expansion drove the decline in diversity. Among patients across the cohort who died, overall survival time showed an inverse correlation with a larger post-nadir drop in TCR diversity. During treatment, patients who received proton therapy stayed relatively stable, whereas patients who received photon therapy lost naive T cells and TCR diversity and gained effector/memory populations. The authors looked at the survival association only in patients who died, and they framed better survival with proton therapy as a possibility rather than a demonstrated result.

CDR1 is given as SGHVS and CDR2 as FNYEAQ, both from the germline V gene. V was cut back by 0 bases and J by 7 bases, leaving a gap of 15 bases between them. Including cysteine and phenylalanine, the CDR3 has 16 amino acids. Only the CDR3 portion is preserved as DNA: 48 bases, with reading frame beginning at the first base. The sequence came from a man in his sixties or seventies with pancreatic cancer. The V gene is TRBV7-6 and the J gene is TRBJ1-4, with the D gene too uncertain to name. The starting material was peripheral blood, obtained from a patient treated with proton-based radiotherapy. The encoded CDR3 is CASSLAQQRLGEKLFF. The DNA reads as follows: TGTGCCAGCAGCTTAGCACAACAGAGGCTGGGTGAAAAACTGTTTTTT.